This TCR beta chain was captured by sequencing in a study of radiation and T cells in renal cell carcinoma. Study at large: Nephrectomy followed 15 Gy stereotactic body radiation by 4 weeks.

Time point noted: baseline pretreatment blood. Noted treatment: 15 Gy SBRT to primary tumor, nephrectomy 4 weeks later. The patient's renal cell carcinoma had clear cell pathology. Study-level findings and limits: Top tumor clonotypes rose in blood 2 weeks post-radiation, then contracted. Baseline intratumoral clonotype presence is unknown without pretreatment biopsies.

The CDR3 extends over 15 amino acids. Germline assignment: CDR1 SGHTA and CDR2 FQGNSA. V was cut by 0 bases and J by 3 bases, with 11 bases left in between. Measured with immunoSEQ multiplex PCR; TCRdb has only the in-frame clones, and not every one. The sample holds roughly 150,000 clones, 88% seen once. Details on this clone: The target antigen is unknown.

The V gene is TRBV7-2, the J gene TRBJ1-2; perhaps TRBD1 as D (6 bases). The sequenced sample was blood, obtained from a patient whose treatment included radiotherapy and nephrectomy. This receptor was taken from a woman aged 70-85 years with renal cell carcinoma. DNA of the CDR3: TGTGCCAGCAGCTTAGCACAGGGTTCATACTATGGCTACACCTTC. Encoded protein: CASSLAQGSYYGYTF.